The rows below give T cell receptor beta chains drawn from one sample of a study of Ad26.COV2.S vaccination and SARS-CoV-2 variants. TCRdb's copy holds only in-frame clones and misses some; the assay was immunoSEQ multiplex PCR. Of 300,000 to 450,000 clones in the sample, more than 75% were seen once. The sample in question was peripheral blood, obtained in a trial of Ad26.COV2.S vaccine versus placebo. The receptor source for this set is a person aged 18-60 years who received the Ad26.COV2.S COVID-19 vaccine or a placebo. CDR3s include the opening cysteine and the closing phenylalanine or tryptophan. The order of the fields is D gene, V gene, J gene, clone size, CDR3 DNA, CDR3 protein. A D gene is named only where the DNA matches it firmly. Not every row has a clone size; where given, it reads once, few, many or a size class.

.	TRBV21-1	TRBJ1-1	.	TGTGCCAGCAGCAACGAGCCCACGAAGAACACTGAAGCTTTCTTT	CASSNEPTKNTEAFF
.	TRBV11-2	TRBJ1-2	.	TGTGCCAGCAGCCCCGGGACATCCGACTATGGCTACACCTTC	CASSPGTSDYGYTF
TRBD1	TRBV5-1	TRBJ2-3	.	TGCGCCAGCAGCACCGGGACAGGGGGAGGGACAGATACGCAGTATTTT	CASSTGTGGGTDTQYF
TRBD1	TRBV18	TRBJ2-7	.	TGTGCCAGCTCACCAACTTGGACAGGTGCGGGCGAGCAGTACTTC	CASSPTWTGAGEQYF
.	TRBV7-2	TRBJ2-7	.	TGTGCCAGCAGCTTAATGGGGGCGAGAGAGCAGTACTTC	CASSLMGAREQYF
TRBD1	TRBV24-1	TRBJ2-2	few	TGTGCCACCAGTGATACGAGAGACAGGGGGAGAGGGGAGCTGTTTTTT	CATSDTRDRGRGELFF
TRBD1	TRBV28	TRBJ1-2	.	TGTGCCAGCAGTTCAATATCCCCCCGGGACAGGGAAAGGCTTTATGGCTACACCTTC	CASSSISPRDRERLYGYTF
.	TRBV27	TRBJ2-7	.	TGTGCCAGCAGTTTAAAGCGGACCAGCTCCTACGAGCAGTACTTC	CASSLKRTSSYEQYF
.	TRBV30	TRBJ1-5	.	TGTGCCTGGAAAAAAAGGGGTGGAGAGCAGCCCCAGCATTTT	CAWKKRGGEQPQHF
TRBD2	TRBV5-4	TRBJ2-1	.	TGTGCCAGCAGCTCGGGACTAGCGGGTCAGAATGAGCAGTTCTTC	CASSSGLAGQNEQFF
.	TRBV27	TRBJ1-2	once	TGTGCCAGCAGTTCGCCACCTTATGGCTACACCTTC	CASSSPPYGYTF
.	TRBV3-1/TRBV3-2	TRBJ1-1	.	TGTGCCAGCAGCCAAGAAGGCAGGGGAGCTTTCTTT	CASSQEGRGAFF
TRBD1	TRBV27	TRBJ2-5	.	TGTGCCAGCAGCTTAAGGGACAGACCACAAGAGACCCAGTACTTC	CASSLRDRPQETQYF
TRBD2	TRBV28	TRBJ2-3	.	TGTGCCAGCACCGGGACTAGCGCTAGCACAGATACGCAGTATTTT	CASTGTSASTDTQYF
.	TRBV9	TRBJ1-4	.	TGTGCCAGCAGCCCGGGGGTGACTAATGAAAAACTGTTTTTT	CASSPGVTNEKLFF
.	TRBV30	TRBJ1-3	.	TGTGCCTGGAGTGTGTTCCGAGGGCTCTCTGGAAACACCATATATTTT	CAWSVFRGLSGNTIYF
TRBD1	TRBV9	TRBJ2-3	.	TGTGCCAGCAGCCTTGCGAAATGGGACAGTTACACAGATACGCAGTATTTT	CASSLAKWDSYTDTQYF
.	TRBV14	TRBJ2-2	.	TGTGCCAGCAGCCAAGAAGTTAGACTAGAGAAGGTCGCCGGGGAGCTGTTTTTT	CASSQEVRLEKVAGELFF
.	TRBV5-1	TRBJ2-1	once	TGCGCCAGCAGCTTGGAAGGGCCTTACAATGAGCAGTTCTTC	CASSLEGPYNEQFF
.	TRBV15	TRBJ1-2	.	TGTGCCACCAGCAGGGACCGACAGGCCTATGGCTACACCTTC	CATSRDRQAYGYTF
TRBD1	TRBV2	TRBJ1-2	.	TGTGCCAGCATAAGGGGACAGGGTCACTATGGCTACACCTTC	CASIRGQGHYGYTF
.	TRBV19	TRBJ2-4	.	TGTGCCAGTAGTATTTGGGGGACTGACAAAAACATTCAGTACTTC	CASSIWGTDKNIQYF
.	TRBV28	TRBJ2-7	.	TGTGCCAGCAGGGTGCCGTCTAGGGTCTACGAGCAGTACTTC	CASRVPSRVYEQYF
.	TRBV19	TRBJ2-3	.	TGTGCCAGTAGTATTGATTGGCGGGCCTTGGGGGATACGCAGTATTTT	CASSIDWRALGDTQYF
.	TRBV9	TRBJ2-6	.	TGTGCCAGCAGCCCACAGGGCTCTGGGGCCAACGTCCTGACTTTC	CASSPQGSGANVLTF
TRBD1	TRBV4-1	TRBJ2-7	.	TGCGCCAGCAGCCAAGGAGGACAGGGCGTGTACGAGCAGTACTTC	CASSQGGQGVYEQYF
.	TRBV6-5	TRBJ2-5	.	TGTGCCAGCAGTTACTTGGACAGTCAAGAGACCCAGTACTTC	CASSYLDSQETQYF
TRBD2	TRBV6-5	TRBJ2-7	.	TGTGCCAGCAGTTACCAGCGGGGGGACCCCTACGAGCAGTACTTC	CASSYQRGDPYEQYF
TRBD2	TRBV4-3	TRBJ2-7	.	TGCGCCAGCAGCCAAGAATCCACCAATGCGGGGGAATACTCCTACGAGCAGTACTTC	CASSQESTNAGEYSYEQYF
TRBD1	TRBV24-1	TRBJ2-1	.	TGTGCCACCTCCGGGACAGGGGTTGTGGGCGGCCTCAATGAGCAGTTCTTC	CATSGTGVVGGLNEQFF
TRBD2	TRBV7-2	TRBJ2-5	.	TGTGCCAGCAGCGCGGGACTAGCGGGGGTAGAGACCCAGTACTTC	CASSAGLAGVETQYF
.	TRBV30	TRBJ2-1	.	TGTGCCTGGAGCCGCCAGGCGAGCTACAATGAGCAGTTCTTC	CAWSRQASYNEQFF
.	TRBV18	TRBJ1-1	.	TGTGCCAGCTCACCGGGAATGAACACTGAAGCTTTCTTT	CASSPGMNTEAFF
.	TRBV6-5	TRBJ2-3	.	TGTGCCAGCAACGACAGGATCACAGATACGCAGTATTTT	CASNDRITDTQYF
TRBD2	TRBV7-9	TRBJ2-7	.	TGTGCCAGCACCTCGCTAGCGGCCTCAGGCTACGAGCAGTACTTC	CASTSLAASGYEQYF
TRBD1	TRBV28	TRBJ2-7	.	TGTGCCAGCAGTTCCAACCGGGACAGGAGGTACGAGCAGTACTTC	CASSSNRDRRYEQYF
.	TRBV2	TRBJ1-2	.	TGTGCCAGCAGTGCACCCGGACACTATGGCTACACCTTC	CASSAPGHYGYTF